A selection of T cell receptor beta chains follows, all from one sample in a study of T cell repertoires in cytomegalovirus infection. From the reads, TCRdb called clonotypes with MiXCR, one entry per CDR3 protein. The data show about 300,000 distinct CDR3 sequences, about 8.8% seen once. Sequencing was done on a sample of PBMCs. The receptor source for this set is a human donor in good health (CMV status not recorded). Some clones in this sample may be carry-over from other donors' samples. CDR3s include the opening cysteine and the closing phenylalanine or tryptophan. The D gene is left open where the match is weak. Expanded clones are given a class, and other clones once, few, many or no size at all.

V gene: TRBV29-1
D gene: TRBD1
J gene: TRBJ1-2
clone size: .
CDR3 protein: CSVVYRGANYGYTF
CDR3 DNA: TGCAGCGTTGTTTACAGGGGGGCAAACTATGGCTACACCTTC

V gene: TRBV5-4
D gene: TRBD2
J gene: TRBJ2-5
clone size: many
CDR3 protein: CASSLRLAGSQETQYF
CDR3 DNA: TGTGCCAGCAGCTTGAGGTTAGCGGGGTCTCAAGAGACCCAGTACTTC

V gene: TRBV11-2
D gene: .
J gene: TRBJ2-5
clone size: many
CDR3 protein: CASSSGEIHVETQYF
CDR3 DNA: TGTGCCAGCAGCTCGGGGGAGATCCACGTGGAGACCCAGTACTTC

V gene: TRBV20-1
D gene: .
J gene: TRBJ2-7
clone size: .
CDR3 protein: CSAIQALGYEQYF
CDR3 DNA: TGCAGTGCTATACAGGCACTCGGATACGAGCAGTACTTC

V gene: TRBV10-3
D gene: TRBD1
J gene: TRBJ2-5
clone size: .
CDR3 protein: CAISSTGAQETQYF
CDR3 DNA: TGTGCCATCAGTTCGACAGGGGCTCAGGAGACCCAGTACTTC

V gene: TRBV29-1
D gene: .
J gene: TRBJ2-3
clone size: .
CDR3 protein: CSGDTQYF
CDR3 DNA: TGCAGCGGGGATACGCAGTATTTT

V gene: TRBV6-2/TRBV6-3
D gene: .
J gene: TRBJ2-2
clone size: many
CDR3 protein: CASSGASPGGWLTGELFF
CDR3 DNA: TGTGCCAGCAGTGGCGCCTCGCCGGGGGGCTGGTTGACCGGGGAGCTGTTTTTT

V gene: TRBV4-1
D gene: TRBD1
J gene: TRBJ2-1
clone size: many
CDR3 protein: CASSQGQGETYNEQFF
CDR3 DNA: TGCGCCAGCAGCCAAGGACAGGGCGAAACTTACAATGAGCAGTTCTTC

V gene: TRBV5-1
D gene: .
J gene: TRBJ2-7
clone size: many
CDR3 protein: CASSLSPGLYHDEQYF
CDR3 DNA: TGCGCCAGCAGCTTATCACCGGGACTCTATCACGACGAGCAGTACTTC

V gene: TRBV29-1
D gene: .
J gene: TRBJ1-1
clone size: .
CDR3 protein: CSVEDDGILLGFEAFF
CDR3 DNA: TGCAGCGTTGAAGATGATGGGATTTTGTTGGGGTTTGAAGCTTTCTTT